Below are 11 T cell receptor beta chains sequenced from a single sample in a study of blood T cell repertoires in COVID-19 (dated by TCRdb to about 2020). The method was the immunoSEQ multiplex PCR assay. What TCRdb holds here is the immuneACCESS table cut down to in-frame rearrangements. Part of the clones is not present; checked against another copy, under half of the missing clones reflect an unresolved V gene, and the others are unexplained. The sample includes about 140,000 clones, with about 87% observed a single time. The ten largest clonotypes hold approximately 4% of the sample. The material sequenced was peripheral blood. These TCRs come from a woman aged 40-49 years with acute or convalescent COVID-19.

About this clone: One end of the junction fails to match germline, which may point to a read error. This chain links TRBV7-7 with TRBJ2-2; TRBD2 is a possible D gene (5 bases). This CDR3 has 14 amino acids. In germline, CDR1 is SSHAT, CDR2 FNYEAQ (reference sequence). Here the CDR3 DNA reads TGTGCTAGCAGCTTACGGCGGGACACCGGGGAGCTGTTTTTT. This translates into CASSLRRDTGELFF.

V gene TRBV3-1 (or the pseudogene TRBV3-2) combines with J gene TRBJ1-2, with 7 bases fitting TRBD1. Trimming at V came to 3 bases and at J to 5 bases, leaving 6 bases not matched to a gene. Germline CDR1 reads LGHDT; CDR2 reads YNNKEL (reference sequence). The length of the CDR3 is 14 residues. The CDR3 bases are TGTGCCAGCAGCCAGGCCGGGACAGAGTATGGCTACACCTTC. It encodes CASSQAGTEYGYTF.

The CDR3 sequence: CATSDLNPGGFHGELFF. CDR3 coding DNA: TGTGCCACCAGTGATTTGAATCCAGGGGGCTTCCACGGGGAGCTGTTTTTT. The genes are TRBV24-1 and TRBJ2-2; TRBD1 aligns across 8 bases. Germline trimming cut 0 bases from V and 7 bases from J; bases unmatched to any gene: 9. This CDR3 contains 17 residues. Germline values: CDR1 KGHDR, CDR2 SFDVKD.

This clone is a singleton in its sample. The rearrangement uses TRBV5-1 and TRBJ1-1, with 8 bases identical to TRBD1. Germline V gene lookup returns CDR1 SGHRS and CDR2 YFSETQ. The CDR3 extends over 16 amino acids. With 4 bases clipped from V and 0 bases from J, the junction kept 8 bases outside the gene matches. The CDR3 region is CASSVGQVQLNTEAFF. The CDR3 coding sequence is TGCGCCAGCAGCGTGGGACAGGTCCAGCTGAACACTGAAGCTTTCTTT.

The CDR3 nucleotides are TGCGCCAGCAGCCAAGACGGGTGGCGGAACTCTGGAAACACCATATATTTT. It specifies CASSQDGWRNSGNTIYF. J is TRBJ1-3 and V is TRBV4-1; D call uncertain. There are 17 residues in the CDR3. Trimming took off 0 bases at V and 0 bases at J, with 12 bases between the two ends. The germline gives CDR1 MGHRA, CDR2 YSYEKL.

V gene TRBV2 combines with J gene TRBJ2-3, with D maybe TRBD1 (7 bases). There are 15 residues in the CDR3. Germline loops: CDR1 SNHLY, CDR2 FYNNEI. The V gene lost 4 bases and the J gene lost 2 bases, with 13 bases spanning the gap. The CDR3: CASSVEGAPTDTQYF. The DNA of the CDR3 is TGTGCCAGCAGTGTGGAGGGGGCCCCCACAGATACGCAGTATTTT.

V is TRBV11-2 and J is TRBJ1-1, with D perhaps matching TRBD1 (6 bases). With 4 bases removed from V and 4 bases from J, the gap between germline ends came to 13 bases. Germline V lookup: CDR1 SGHAT, CDR2 FQNNGV. The CDR3 has 14 residues. In nucleotides, the CDR3 is TGTGCCAGCAGCTCCTCGGGAGGGGGCACTGAAGCTTTCTTT. It specifies CASSSSGGGTEAFF.

This rearrangement joins TRBV10-3 to TRBJ1-2, with 9 bases lining up with TRBD1. With V trimmed by 10 bases and J by 10 bases, 13 bases remained unmatched. CDR1 is ENHRY and CDR2 is SYGVKD in the germline V gene. This CDR3 contains 13 residues. CDR3 bases: TGTGCCAGCAGGGACAGGGAATGGGAGGACTACACCTTC. It yields the protein CASRDREWEDYTF.

This chain joins TRBV5-6 and TRBJ2-7, with D maybe TRBD2 (5 bases). Germline values: CDR1 SGHDT, CDR2 YYEEEE. Trimming pared 2 bases from V and 5 bases from J, leaving 14 bases between. The CDR3 consists of 14 residues. CDR3 loop: CASSFGLEIDEQYF. In DNA, the CDR3 is TGTGCCAGCAGCTTCGGACTGGAAATAGACGAGCAGTACTTC.

V usage is TRBV9 and J usage is TRBJ2-1, with 9 nucleotides matching TRBD2. CDR3 length: 16 residues. Germline CDR1 is SGDLS and CDR2 is YYNGEE. The V gene end was trimmed by 0 bases and the J gene end by 4 bases; junction bases not matched to a gene: 5. The DNA of the CDR3 is TGTGCCAGCAGCGTAGCCTGGCGGGGGGGTTACAATGAGCAGTTCTTC. It yields the protein CASSVAWRGGYNEQFF.

The V and J genes are TRBV14 and TRBJ2-7, with TRBD2 matching 8 bases. This CDR3 comprises 14 residues. The germline V gene has CDR1 SGHDN and CDR2 FVKESK. Losses at the gene ends were 3 bases for V and 10 bases for J; bases not matched to a gene: 11. In DNA form, the CDR3 reads TGTGCCAGCAGCCATAGCGGGGCCCCCTACGGTCAGTACTTC. It encodes CASSHSGAPYGQYF.